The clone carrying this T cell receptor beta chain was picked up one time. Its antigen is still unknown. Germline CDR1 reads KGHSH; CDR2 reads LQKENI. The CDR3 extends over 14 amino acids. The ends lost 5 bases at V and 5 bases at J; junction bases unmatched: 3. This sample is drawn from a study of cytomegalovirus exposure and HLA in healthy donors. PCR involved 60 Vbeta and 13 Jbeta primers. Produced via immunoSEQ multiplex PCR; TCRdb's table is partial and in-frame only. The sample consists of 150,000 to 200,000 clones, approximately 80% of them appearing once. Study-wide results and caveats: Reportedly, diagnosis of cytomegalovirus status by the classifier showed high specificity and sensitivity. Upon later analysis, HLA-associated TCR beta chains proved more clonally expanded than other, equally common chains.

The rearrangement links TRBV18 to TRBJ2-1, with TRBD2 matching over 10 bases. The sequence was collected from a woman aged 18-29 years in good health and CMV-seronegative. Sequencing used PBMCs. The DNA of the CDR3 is TGTGCCAGCTCAATTAGCGGGGGGAACAATGAGCAGTTCTTC. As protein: CASSISGGNNEQFF.